Presented here are 27 T cell receptor beta chains from one specimen sequenced in a study of cytomegalovirus exposure and HLA in healthy donors. PCR was performed using 60 Vbeta and 13 Jbeta primers. Repertoires were generated with immunoSEQ multiplex PCR, while TCRdb's copy carries only in-frame clones and drops some. The sample has some 54,000 clones; more than 75% are singletons. Sequenced material: PBMCs. These TCRs come from a male donor in good health and CMV-seronegative.

The rearrangement uses TRBV6-5 and TRBJ2-7, with D unresolved. Germline values: CDR1 MNHEY, CDR2 SVGAGI. The V end lost 2 bases, the J end lost 4 bases, and 18 bases lay between the germline ends. The CDR3 sequence is 16 residues long. CDR3 nucleotide sequence: TGTGCCAGCAGTTACCTGCCGTCAGCGCTCAGTTACGAGCAGTACTTC. Translated: CASSYLPSALSYEQYF.

The V gene is TRBV7-2, the J gene TRBJ2-3, with 9 bases fitting TRBD2. The CDR3 is 17 residues long. V was pared by 5 bases and J by 6 bases, with 15 bases of the junction left unmatched. Germline assignment: CDR1 SGHTA and CDR2 FQGNSA. The CDR3: CASSPRSGRGGHDTQYF. CDR3 bases: TGTGCCAGCAGCCCCCGGTCGGGGCGGGGGGGCCACGATACGCAGTATTTT.

The chain is built from TRBV9 and TRBJ2-3; 8 nucleotides align to TRBD2. Germline V lookup: CDR1 SGDLS, CDR2 YYNGEE. V lost 7 bases and J lost 2; bases outside the gene matches: 6. The CDR3 is made up of 14 amino acids. The CDR3 loop is CASRRRGDTDTQYF. The DNA of the CDR3 is TGTGCCAGCCGGAGGCGGGGGGACACAGATACGCAGTATTTT.

This chain connects TRBV13 to TRBJ2-1; TRBD2 matches 13 bases. Germline V CDR1 and CDR2: PRHDT, FYEKMQ (reference sequence). V lost 4 bases, J lost 10 bases, and 7 bases stayed unmatched. There are 15 residues in the CDR3. In DNA form, the CDR3 reads TGTGCCAGCAGCTCGGGACTAGCGGGGCCCCGGGAGCAGTTCTTC. Translated, it gives CASSSGLAGPREQFF. Looking up the rest from reference TRBV13 and TRBJ2-1 gives the full variable domain: AAGVIQSPRHLIKEKRETATLKCYPIPRHDTVYWYQQGPGQDPQFLISFYEKMQSDKGSIPDRFSAQQFSDYHSELNMSSLELGDSALYFCASSSGLAGPREQFFGPGTRLTVL.

The genes are TRBV19 and TRBJ1-1; D call uncertain. CDR1 is LNHDA and CDR2 is SQIVND in the germline V gene (reference sequence). This CDR3 contains 15 residues. With 4 bases removed from V and 1 base from J, the gap between germline ends came to 13 bases. CDR3 loop: CASSRAFLENTEAFF. CDR3 coding DNA: TGTGCCAGTAGTAGGGCTTTTCTGGAGAACACTGAAGCTTTCTTT.

This chain connects TRBV11-2 to TRBJ2-2; D unresolved. Trimming left V 0 bases short and J 4 bases short, with 12 bases between. This CDR3 spans 16 amino acids. Germline CDR1 SGHAT, CDR2 FQNNGV. CDR3 coding DNA: TGTGCCAGCAGCTTAGATCGAGCCTTTGTCACCGGGGAGCTGTTTTTT. This gives the protein CASSLDRAFVTGELFF.

The V call is TRBV23-1, the J call TRBJ1-1; no definite D call. TRBV23-1 is an ORF, with its function uncertain. This CDR3 contains 12 residues. Trimming took 2 bases from V and 8 from J, leaving 9 bases between them. This CDR3 is CASSQVDLEAFF. The CDR3, as DNA: TGCGCCAGCAGTCAAGTTGACTTGGAAGCTTTCTTT.

The chain has TRBV19 and TRBJ1-2; D possibly corresponds to TRBD1 (5 bases). V shed 5 bases and J shed 3 bases, with 13 bases lying between them. The CDR3 totals 14 residues. CDR1 LNHDA and CDR2 SQIVND come from the germline V gene (reference sequence). The CDR3 spells CASSPTGVDYGYTF. The CDR3 DNA is TGTGCCAGTAGTCCTACGGGGGTAGACTATGGCTACACCTTC.

The chain carries TRBV19 and TRBJ1-2; a weak D match, TRBD1 (5 bases). Deletions cut 11 bases from V and 0 bases from J, with 19 bases between. In germline, CDR1 is LNHDA, CDR2 SQIVND (reference sequence). There are 15 residues in the CDR3. DNA of the CDR3: TGTGCCTCTAGTCCCGGGGGGTGGCCTAACTATGGCTACACCTTC. Translating gives CASSPGGWPNYGYTF.

This rearrangement joins TRBV14 to TRBJ1-4; 8 bases are shared with TRBD1. With V trimmed by 1 base and J by 8 bases, 6 bases remained unmatched. The CDR3 consists of 15 residues. The germline V gene has CDR1 SGHDN and CDR2 FVKESK. The CDR3 reads CASSQGTGQWEKLFF. The CDR3 nucleotides are TGTGCCAGCAGCCAAGGGACAGGGCAATGGGAAAAACTGTTTTTT. The full variable domain, in which reference TRBV14 and TRBJ1-4 provide the parts outside the CDR3, is EAGVTQFPSHSVIEKGQTVTLRCDPISGHDNLYWYRRVMGKEIKFLLHFVKESKQDESGMPNNRFLAERTGGTYSTLKVQPAELEDSGVYFCASSQGTGQWEKLFFGSGTQLSVL.

This clone was seen just once. V usage is TRBV7-9 and J usage is TRBJ2-5, with 7 bases lining up with TRBD1. The end of the DNA fits TRBJ2-7 better, so the J call may be wrong. This CDR3 is built from 15 residues. Germline CDR1 is SEHNR and CDR2 is FQNEAQ (reference sequence). CDR3 residues: CASSFTGARSYEQYF. The CDR3 coding sequence is TGTGCCAGCAGCTTTACAGGGGCACGCTCCTACGAGCAGTACTTC.

With respect to this clone: At one of its ends the junction is not consistent with the germline gene, which may arise from a read error. The chain employs TRBV7-9 and TRBJ1-4; 9 bases map to TRBD1. This CDR3 comprises 15 residues. CDR1 and CDR2 from the germline V gene are SEHNR and FQNEAQ (reference sequence). CDR3 DNA: TGTTCCAGCAGCAAGAGGACAGGGGACGATGAAAAACTGTTTTTT. This translates into CSSSKRTGDDEKLFF.

The chain couples TRBV5-1 to TRBJ1-5, with D possibly being TRBD1 (5 bases). The CDR3 runs 15 residues. Germline CDR1 is SGHRS and CDR2 is YFSETQ. Deletions cut 4 bases from V and 0 bases from J, with 11 bases between. The CDR3 sequence is CASSPGGDSNQPQHF. The CDR3 DNA is TGCGCCAGCAGCCCTGGGGGGGATAGCAATCAGCCCCAGCATTTT.

The genes are TRBV9 and TRBJ2-7; 10 bases line up with TRBD2. Germline lookup yields CDR1 SGDLS and CDR2 YYNGEE. After removal of 0 bases from V and 7 bases from J, the junction contained 7 bases not matched to a gene. The CDR3 consists of 15 residues. The DNA for the CDR3 is TGTGCCAGCAGCGTAGATGGGACTAGCGCGGGAGAGCAGTACTTC. It yields the protein CASSVDGTSAGEQYF.

This rearrangement joins TRBV5-1 to TRBJ2-2, with a weak D call TRBD1 (8 bases). In germline, CDR1 is SGHRS, CDR2 YFSETQ. Trimming left V 3 bases short and J 5 bases short, with 17 bases between. The length of the CDR3 is 16 residues. CDR3 DNA sequence: TGCGCCAGCAGCTCGACACAGGGGGGGAAGACCGGGGAGCTGTTTTTT. Its translation: CASSSTQGGKTGELFF.

The chain combines TRBV7-6 with TRBJ1-1; D perhaps matches TRBD1 (5 bases). The CDR3 runs to 16 residues. The germline CDR1 and CDR2 sequences are SGHVS and FNYEAQ. V dropped 5 bases and J dropped 0 bases, with 16 bases sitting between them. The CDR3: CASSPGLKILNTEAFF. The DNA for the CDR3 is TGTGCCAGCAGCCCGGGACTCAAAATCCTGAACACTGAAGCTTTCTTT.

The rearrangement links TRBV7-2 to TRBJ1-1; possible D gene TRBD1, 5 bases. CDR1 and CDR2 (germline): SGHTA, FQGNSA. The CDR3 is 13 amino acids. Trimming removed 7 bases from V and 1 base from J, with 10 bases in between. In DNA form, the CDR3 reads TGTGCCAGCATTAGGGGTACGAACACTGAAGCTTTCTTT. As protein: CASIRGTNTEAFF.

V and J are TRBV5-1 and TRBJ2-1; 15 bases are a match to TRBD2. Germline V gene data show CDR1 as SGHRS and CDR2 as YFSETQ. The V segment lost 4 bases and the J segment 13 bases; nucleotides outside the gene matches: 9. The CDR3 is 15 amino acids. This CDR3 reads CASSPGLAGGTNQFF. The CDR3 DNA reads TGCGCCAGCAGCCCGGGACTAGCGGGGGGAACTAACCAGTTCTTC.

The J gene is TRBJ2-7, the V gene TRBV7-8; the match to TRBD2 covers 11 bases. The trim removed 5 bases at V and 2 bases at J, leaving 11 bases unmatched. The CDR3 totals 17 residues. Germline CDR1 SGHVS, CDR2 FQNEAQ. The CDR3 sequence is CASSATSGGYEPYEQYF. The CDR3 DNA reads TGTGCCAGCAGCGCTACTAGCGGGGGTTACGAGCCCTACGAGCAGTACTTC.

J is TRBJ1-2 and V is TRBV5-6; the D gene is possibly TRBD1 (6 bases). The V gene lost 1 base and the J gene lost 2 bases, with 6 bases spanning the gap. Germline V CDR1 and CDR2: SGHDT, YYEEEE. The CDR3 spans 13 residues. The CDR3 protein is CASSLQGNYGYTF. CDR3 nucleotides: TGTGCCAGCAGCTTGCAGGGGAACTATGGCTACACCTTC.

The chain couples TRBV6-5 to TRBJ1-5, with 8 nucleotides matching TRBD1. The CDR3 consists of 16 residues. The germline V gene has CDR1 MNHEY and CDR2 SVGAGI. J was trimmed by 1 base and V by 4 bases; bases with no gene match: 6. The CDR3 nucleotides are TGTGCCAGCAGTTCCCTCGGACAGGGCAGCAATCAGCCCCAGCATTTT. Its protein is CASSSLGQGSNQPQHF.

CDR3 sequence: CASSTLTGGTGNYGYTF. CDR3 sequence (DNA): TGTGCCAGTAGCACACTGACAGGGGGCACGGGTAACTATGGCTACACCTTC. This chain connects TRBV19 to TRBJ1-2; 10 nucleotides align to TRBD1. The germline CDR1 and CDR2 sequences are LNHDA and SQIVND (reference sequence). The length of the CDR3 is 17 residues. J gave up 1 base and V 6 bases, and 11 bases lay outside the gene matches.

The CDR3 loop is CASSLRGSQETQYF. CDR3 DNA: TGCGCCAGCAGCCTGAGGGGGAGCCAAGAGACCCAGTACTTC. V and J are TRBV5-1 and TRBJ2-5; D might be TRBD1 (6 bases). V shed 4 bases and J shed 1 base, with 11 bases lying between them. CDR3 size: 14 residues. Germline CDR1 and CDR2: SGHRS and YFSETQ.

This chain links TRBV4-1 with TRBJ1-5, with 11 positions matching TRBD1. Per the germline V gene, CDR1 is MGHRA and CDR2 is YSYEKL. The CDR3 has 17 amino acids. Trimming removed 0 bases from V and 3 bases from J; junction bases left unmatched: 4. Here the CDR3 reads CASSQDGQGAINQPQHF. DNA of the CDR3: TGCGCCAGCAGCCAAGACGGACAGGGGGCTATCAATCAGCCCCAGCATTTT.

This chain links TRBV5-4 with TRBJ2-2; 10 bases match TRBD2. The CDR3 has 16 amino acids. The germline V gene has CDR1 SGHNT and CDR2 YYREEE (reference sequence). Trimming at V came to 3 bases and at J to 4 bases, leaving 6 bases not matched to a gene. CDR3 loop: CASSSISGGGTGELFF. CDR3 in DNA: TGTGCCAGCAGCTCAATCAGCGGGGGGGGCACCGGGGAGCTGTTTTTT.

The CDR3 DNA reads as TGTGCCAGCAGTGCAAGTGGACTGGGCTACACCTTC. Protein product: CASSASGLGYTF. V is TRBV7-2 and J is TRBJ1-2; no firm D call. This CDR3 has 12 residues. Trimming pared 6 bases from V and 8 bases from J, leaving 13 bases between. The V gene's germline CDR1 is SGHTA and CDR2 FQGNSA.

V and J are TRBV18 and TRBJ2-3; the match to TRBD2 covers 9 bases. The CDR3 contains 14 residues. The germline CDR1 and CDR2 sequences are KGHSH and LQKENI. Trimming took 8 bases from V and 1 from J; bases not matched to a gene: 4. Here the CDR3 reads CASTERGGTDTQYF. The DNA for the CDR3 is TGTGCCAGCACCGAGCGGGGGGGCACAGATACGCAGTATTTT.